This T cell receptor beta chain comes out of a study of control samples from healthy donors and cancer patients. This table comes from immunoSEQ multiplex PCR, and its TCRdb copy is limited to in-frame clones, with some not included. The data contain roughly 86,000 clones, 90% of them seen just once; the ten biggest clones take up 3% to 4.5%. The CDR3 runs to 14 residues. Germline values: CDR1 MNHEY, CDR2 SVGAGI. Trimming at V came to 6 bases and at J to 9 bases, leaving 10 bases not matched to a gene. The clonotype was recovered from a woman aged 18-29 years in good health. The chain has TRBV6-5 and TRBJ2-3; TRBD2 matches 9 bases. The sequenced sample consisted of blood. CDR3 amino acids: CASSAERGVLTQYF. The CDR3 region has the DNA TGTGCCAGCAGCGCGGAGCGGGGGGTCCTAACGCAGTATTTT.